Below, 32 T cell receptor beta chains from the same sample are listed, as sequenced in a study of OX40 agonist ivuxolimab in advanced cancers. The assay was immunoSEQ multiplex PCR, and TCRdb's table has in-frame clones only and misses some. The sample contains roughly 60,000 clones, 80% to 90% of which appear only once. The material sequenced was CD4+ or CD8+ T cells sorted from blood, taken in a trial of the OX40 agonist ivuxolimab. The receptors originated from an adult with an advanced solid tumor such as melanoma, head and neck, liver or kidney cancer.

This chain links TRBV5-1 with TRBJ2-1; 7 bases are a match to TRBD2. The CDR3 loop spans 16 amino acids. The trim removed 0 bases at V and 2 bases at J, leaving 5 bases unmatched. Germline CDR1 SGHRS, CDR2 YFSETQ. CDR3 protein: CASSLGSGTTYNEQFF. CDR3 DNA sequence: TGCGCCAGCAGCTTGGGGAGCGGGACCACCTACAATGAGCAGTTCTTC.

The rearrangement links TRBV5-1 to TRBJ1-2, with D perhaps matching TRBD1 (5 bases). This CDR3 contains 13 residues. Trimming took 4 bases from V and 3 from J, leaving 10 bases between them. Germline V lookup: CDR1 SGHRS, CDR2 YFSETQ. The CDR3 loop is CASSTDRDYGYTF. The CDR3 DNA follows: TGCGCCAGCAGCACCGACAGAGACTATGGCTACACCTTC.

The rearrangement links TRBV5-4 to TRBJ1-6; 9 nucleotides align to TRBD1. The length of the CDR3 is 16 residues. Germline CDR1 is SGHNT and CDR2 is YYREEE (reference sequence). The junction had 8 bases not matched to a gene; V was cut back by 4 bases and J by 6 bases. Here the CDR3 DNA reads TGTGCCAGCAGCCCGGGACAGGGAGGCTCTAATTCACCCCTCCACTTT. Its translation: CASSPGQGGSNSPLHF.

Details on this clone: The junction departs from germline at one end; a sequencing error may be responsible. The CDR3 reads CSVEGKGTSGSYYEQYF. The CDR3 nucleotides read TGCAGCGTCGAAGGAAAGGGGACTAGCGGGAGTTACTACGAGCAGTACTTC. The chain recombines TRBV29-1 with TRBJ2-7, with 14 nucleotides matching TRBD2. The V gene's germline CDR1 is SQVTM and CDR2 ANQGSEA. This CDR3 has 17 residues.

This chain uses TRBV11-2 with TRBJ1-2; D is unclear. Germline CDR1 reads SGHAT; CDR2 reads FQNNGV. V dropped 2 bases and J dropped 1 base, with 8 bases sitting between them. The length of the CDR3 is 14 residues. The CDR3 loop is CASSLSSFNYGYTF. In DNA, the CDR3 is TGTGCCAGCAGCTTATCGTCTTTTAACTATGGCTACACCTTC.

The V and J genes are TRBV7-8 and TRBJ1-4; 10 positions agree with TRBD1. The germline V gene encodes CDR1 SGHVS and CDR2 FQNEAQ. Germline trimming cut 5 bases from V and 5 bases from J; bases unmatched to any gene: 5. The CDR3 covers 15 residues. In DNA, the CDR3 is TGTGCCAGCAGCGCCTCGACAGGGGGCAATGAAAAACTGTTTTTT. The encoded protein is CASSASTGGNEKLFF.

The J gene is TRBJ2-1, the V gene TRBV5-4; the match to TRBD2 covers 10 bases. Germline V gene sequence: CDR1 SGHNT, CDR2 YYREEE (reference sequence). CDR3 length: 15 amino acids. V gave up 4 bases and J gave up 7 bases; unmatched junction bases: 8. The CDR3 DNA reads TGTGCCAGCAGCCTGAGTGGACTAGCGGAAAATGAGCAGTTCTTC. Translated: CASSLSGLAENEQFF.

V usage is TRBV6-1 and J usage is TRBJ2-7, with a possible D match to TRBD2 (6 bases). Trimming pared 8 bases from V and 4 bases from J, leaving 18 bases between. There are 14 residues in the CDR3. Germline V gene sequence: CDR1 MNHNS, CDR2 SASEGT. In DNA, the CDR3 is TGTGCCAGCTCACTGGCGGGGAGTGGATACGAGCAGTACTTC. This sequence encodes CASSLAGSGYEQYF.

This sequence joins TRBV6-1 and TRBJ2-3; 8 nucleotides line up with TRBD2. Per germline, CDR1 MNHNS and CDR2 SASEGT. The CDR3 runs to 14 residues. The junction had 6 bases not matched to a gene; V was cut back by 5 bases and J by 5 bases. CDR3 in amino acids: CASSPRGGKDTQYF. The CDR3 DNA is TGTGCCAGCAGTCCCCGGGGGGGGAAAGATACGCAGTATTTT.

This clone was counted a single time. The chain links TRBV7-2 to TRBJ1-3; 7 bases agree with TRBD1. This CDR3 has 15 amino acids. Germline V gene lookup returns CDR1 SGHTA and CDR2 FQGNSA. Losses at the gene ends were 5 bases for V and 1 base for J; bases not matched to a gene: 5. CDR3 in DNA: TGTGCCAGCAGCCCAGACAGGGTGTCTGGAAACACCATATATTTT. Amino acids: CASSPDRVSGNTIYF. The full variable domain, with the rest looked up from reference TRBV7-2 and TRBJ1-3, is GAGVSQSPSNKVTEKGKDVELRCDPISGHTALYWYRQSLGQGLEFLIYFQGNSAPDKSGLPSDRFSAERTGGSVSTLTIQRTQQEDSAVYLCASSPDRVSGNTIYFGEGSWLTVV.

This clone appeared a single time. J is TRBJ2-5 and V is TRBV6-6, with D possibly TRBD2 on 7 matching bases. The CDR3 has 14 amino acids. V gave up 6 bases and J gave up 4 bases, with 15 bases separating them. CDR1 and CDR2 from the germline V gene are MNHNY and SVGAGI (reference sequence). In DNA, the CDR3 is TGTGCCAGCAGAGGGGGAGGGCCATCAGAGACCCAGTACTTC. Its protein product is CASRGGGPSETQYF.

J is TRBJ2-3 and V is TRBV4-2; 9 nucleotides line up with TRBD2. J lost 0 bases, V lost 1 base, and 5 bases had no gene match. CDR3 size: 17 residues. Per the germline V gene, CDR1 is LGHNA and CDR2 is YNFKEQ. The CDR3, as DNA: TGTGCCAGCAGCCAAGTAGAAGCGGGGGGTAGCACAGATACGCAGTATTTT. Protein product: CASSQVEAGGSTDTQYF.

J is TRBJ2-1 and V is TRBV28; no definite D call. V lost 5 bases and J 9 bases, leaving 17 bases between the germline ends. Looked up from germline, CDR1 is MDHEN and CDR2 is SYDVKM. The CDR3 extends over 14 amino acids. The CDR3 DNA reads TGTGCCAGCAGTGTTCCTGGGCTCGTCGGTGAGCAGTTCTTC. It is translated as CASSVPGLVGEQFF.

In its sample, this clone was seen once. This chain links TRBV5-4 with TRBJ2-3; D is possibly TRBD1 (6 bases). Germline assignment: CDR1 SGHNT and CDR2 YYREEE (reference sequence). The CDR3 runs 13 residues. The V end was cut by 0 bases, the J end by 6 bases, with 8 bases between. The CDR3 DNA follows: TGTGCCAGCAGCTTGGTCAGGGGTGATACGCAGTATTTT. Translating it yields CASSLVRGDTQYF.

The chain recombines TRBV4-1 with TRBJ2-2; no firm D call. Per the germline V gene, CDR1 is MGHRA and CDR2 is YSYEKL. The CDR3 is 14 residues long. Trimming removed 1 base from V and 1 base from J, with 4 bases in between. The CDR3 loop is CASSQVRNTGELFF. The CDR3 DNA is TGCGCCAGCAGCCAAGTGAGGAACACCGGGGAGCTGTTTTTT.

The genes are TRBV7-9 and TRBJ1-5; the D gene is possibly TRBD1 (6 bases). Germline V gene lookup returns CDR1 SEHNR and CDR2 FQNEAQ (reference sequence). The V end was cut by 7 bases, the J end by 6 bases, with 19 bases between. This CDR3 is built from 15 residues. The CDR3 protein is CASTPGDTLGQPQHF. CDR3 bases: TGTGCCAGCACCCCAGGGGATACTTTAGGTCAGCCCCAGCATTTT. The whole variable domain, remainder taken from reference TRBV7-9 and TRBJ1-5, is DTGVSQNPRHKITKRGQNVTFRCDPISEHNRLYWYRQTLGQGPEFLTYFQNEAQLEKSRLLSDRFSAERPKGSFSTLEIQRTEQGDSAMYLCASTPGDTLGQPQHFGDGTRLSIL.

The J gene is TRBJ2-7, the V gene TRBV6-1; tentatively, D is TRBD1 (6 bases). V was trimmed by 7 bases and J by 0 bases, leaving 16 bases between them. The CDR3 is 15 amino acids. Per germline, CDR1 MNHNS and CDR2 SASEGT. Here the CDR3 DNA reads TGTGCCAGCACCCGACAGGCGACTCTCTCCTACGAGCAGTACTTC. It translates to CASTRQATLSYEQYF.

This chain uses TRBV7-2 with TRBJ1-1; possibly TRBD1 for D (5 bases). Trimming shortened V by 0 bases and J by 3 bases, and 11 bases separated the two germline ends. CDR3 length: 15 residues. The V gene's germline CDR1 is SGHTA and CDR2 FQGNSA. This CDR3 reads CASSLAGERDTEAFF. The CDR3 DNA is TGTGCCAGCAGCTTAGCGGGGGAACGGGACACTGAAGCTTTCTTT.

The chain couples TRBV28 to TRBJ2-3; 16 nucleotides agree with TRBD2. The junction had 4 bases not matched to a gene; V was cut back by 6 bases and J by 4 bases. This CDR3 has 16 amino acids. Germline V gene lookup returns CDR1 MDHEN and CDR2 SYDVKM. CDR3 DNA: TGTGCCAGCAGGGGGGGACTAGCGGGAGGGCCAGATACGCAGTATTTT. Amino acids: CASRGGLAGGPDTQYF.

J is TRBJ2-7 and V is TRBV20-1, with no clear D. The CDR3 sequence is 10 residues long. Germline values: CDR1 DFQATT, CDR2 SNEGSKA (reference sequence). CDR3 sequence (DNA): TGCAGCCCCTTAAGTGGAGAGCAGTACTTC. Its translation is CSPLSGEQYF.

The V gene is TRBV4-1, the J gene TRBJ2-7, with D perhaps TRBD2 (7 bases). The CDR3 extends over 15 amino acids. Germline V gives CDR1 MGHRA, CDR2 YSYEKL. The V end was cut by 3 bases, the J end by 3 bases, with 15 bases between. The CDR3 DNA follows: TGCGCCAGCAGCCAGAGGACTAGGGGGGTCTACGAGCAGTACTTC. It codes for CASSQRTRGVYEQYF.

The V and J genes are TRBV27 and TRBJ1-3, with 9 bases matching TRBD1. Germline-derived CDR1 and CDR2 are MNHEY and SMNVEV (reference sequence). This CDR3 has 16 amino acids. V was pared by 6 bases and J by 0 bases, with 6 bases of the junction left unmatched. For the CDR3, the DNA is TGTGCCAGCAGGGCCGGGACAGGGTTCTCTGGAAACACCATATATTTT. This translates into CASRAGTGFSGNTIYF.

The CDR3 bases are TGTGCCCTTAGGGAAACAGGGGCCTTCGATGAGCAGTTCTTC. It is translated as CALRETGAFDEQFF. The chain carries TRBV10-3 and TRBJ2-1, with TRBD1 identical over 7 bases. The germline gives CDR1 ENHRY, CDR2 SYGVKD. V lost 11 bases to trimming and J lost 8 bases; unmatched junction nucleotides: 15. The CDR3 sequence is 14 residues long.

V gene TRBV6-1 combines with J gene TRBJ2-1; unclear D gene. This CDR3 contains 10 residues. V lost 8 bases, J lost 7 bases, and 6 bases lay in between. The germline V gene has CDR1 MNHNS and CDR2 SASEGT. In DNA, the CDR3 is TGTGCCAGCTTTGGGAATGAGCAGTTCTTC. Amino acid sequence: CASFGNEQFF.

The J gene is TRBJ2-5, the V gene TRBV21-1. TRBV21-1 is a known pseudogene. The CDR3 is made up of 15 amino acids. CDR3 bases: TGTGCCAGCAGCAGACCCCGGGGCATAGAAGAGACCCAGTACTTC. It codes for CASSRPRGIEETQYF.

This clone occurred a few times. The V call is TRBV7-9, the J call TRBJ2-3, with TRBD2 as a possible D gene (6 bases). CDR3 length: 13 amino acids. Germline CDR1 is SEHNR and CDR2 is FQNEAQ (reference sequence). Trimming stripped 5 bases from V and 6 bases from J, with 12 bases between. The CDR3 spells CASSPTGVDTQYF. CDR3 nucleotides: TGTGCCAGCAGCCCGACGGGGGTGGATACGCAGTATTTT.

The genes are TRBV27 and TRBJ2-7, with 10 bases fitting TRBD2. The CDR3 is 15 residues long. V trimming: 4 bases; J trimming: 2 bases; junction bases outside the gene matches: 5. Per germline, CDR1 MNHEY and CDR2 SMNVEV (reference sequence). CDR3 DNA: TGTGCCAGCAGTTGGACTAGCGGAGAGCCCTACGAGCAGTACTTC. Protein sequence: CASSWTSGEPYEQYF.

V usage is TRBV28 and J usage is TRBJ2-7; 8 nucleotides align to TRBD1. Losses at the gene ends were 5 bases for V and 3 bases for J; bases not matched to a gene: 12. Germline values: CDR1 MDHEN, CDR2 SYDVKM. The CDR3 has 16 amino acids. The DNA of the CDR3 is TGTGCCAGCAGTCCAGGGGGCGGGTGGTTAGTCTACGAGCAGTACTTC. This translates into CASSPGGGWLVYEQYF.

The rearrangement links TRBV15 to TRBJ2-1; either TRBD1 or TRBD2 may supply D (5 bases each). The CDR3 is 17 residues long. Germline V lookup: CDR1 LNHNV, CDR2 YYDKDF (reference sequence). Trimming stripped 3 bases from V and 6 bases from J, with 21 bases between. The CDR3 region has the DNA TGTGCCACCAGCAGTCCCTATGGCACTAGTAGGGGCAATGAGCAGTTCTTC. This gives the protein CATSSPYGTSRGNEQFF.

This clone was observed once. The genes are TRBV19 and TRBJ2-5, with D unresolved. Trimming stripped 5 bases from V and 5 bases from J, with 6 bases between. Germline CDR1 is LNHDA and CDR2 is SQIVND (reference sequence). The CDR3 has 11 residues. CDR3 sequence (DNA): TGTGCCAGTAGTGCGACGGAGACCCAGTACTTC. It translates to CASSATETQYF.

The rearrangement uses TRBV10-2 and TRBJ2-7, with D perhaps TRBD2 (5 bases). V dropped 7 bases and J dropped 2 bases, with 15 bases sitting between them. The CDR3 runs 14 residues. In germline, CDR1 is WSHSY, CDR2 SAAADI. The CDR3 loop reads CASTSRERAYEQYF. CDR3 DNA: TGCGCCAGCACCTCTCGGGAACGGGCCTACGAGCAGTACTTC.

The chain couples TRBV5-4 to TRBJ2-6; D remains ambiguous. V was cut by 2 bases and J by 0 bases, with 9 bases left in between. The CDR3 runs 16 residues. From germline, CDR1 is SGHNT and CDR2 YYREEE (reference sequence). The CDR3 here is CASSFRSNSGANVLTF. CDR3 nucleotide sequence: TGTGCCAGCAGCTTTAGGAGTAACTCTGGGGCCAACGTCCTGACTTTC.